The 32 T cell receptor beta chains below were found in one sample sequenced in a study of blood T cell repertoires in COVID-19. Libraries were prepared by immunoSEQ multiplex PCR; TCRdb keeps only in-frame clonotypes and omits some of them. The sample lists about 60,000 clones; approximately 91% were seen once. What was sequenced was peripheral blood. The source is an older woman with active COVID-19.

The chain couples TRBV5-1 to TRBJ2-1; 10 bases align to TRBD2. Germline values: CDR1 SGHRS, CDR2 YFSETQ. The V gene end was trimmed by 2 bases and the J gene end by 15 bases; junction bases not matched to a gene: 14. The CDR3 runs 15 residues. The CDR3 nucleotides are TGCGCCAGCAGCTTAGACGGGACTAGCGCCTTCCCGCCGTTCTTC. Amino acid sequence: CASSLDGTSAFPPFF.

Here the CDR3 DNA reads TGTGCCAGCAGCTTAGTTGGGACAGTGGAGACCCAGTACTTC. Translation gives CASSLVGTVETQYF. The gene calls are TRBV7-2 and TRBJ2-5; 7 nucleotides align to TRBD1. The CDR3 runs to 14 residues. V shed 1 base and J 5 bases; nucleotides not matched to a gene: 4. The germline V gene has CDR1 SGHTA and CDR2 FQGNSA.

V gene TRBV7-9 combines with J gene TRBJ2-3, with 7 bases matching TRBD2. Germline V gives CDR1 SEHNR, CDR2 FQNEAQ (reference sequence). The CDR3 contains 18 residues. V dropped 0 bases and J dropped 0; count of bases not matched to a gene: 9. CDR3 sequence: CASSLAAGDLTSTDTQYF. CDR3 nucleotide sequence: TGTGCCAGCAGCTTAGCCGCGGGGGATTTAACTAGCACAGATACGCAGTATTTT.

This chain uses TRBV19 with TRBJ1-5, with a tentative D call TRBD1 (5 bases). Trimming shortened V by 1 base and J by 3 bases, and 10 bases separated the two germline ends. CDR1 and CDR2 (germline): LNHDA, SQIVND (reference sequence). The CDR3 spans 15 residues. CDR3: CASSIGGGNNQPQHF. The CDR3 coding sequence is TGTGCCAGTAGTATAGGGGGGGGAAACAATCAGCCCCAGCATTTT.

The chain carries TRBV11-2 and TRBJ2-3; D gene unclear. CDR3 length equals 11 residues. In germline, CDR1 is SGHAT, CDR2 FQNNGV. V lost 3 bases to trimming and J lost 6 bases, with 4 bases between them. CDR3: CASSFRDTQYF. The DNA of the CDR3 is TGTGCCAGCAGCTTCCGGGATACGCAGTATTTT. Together with reference TRBV11-2 and TRBJ2-3, the CDR3 gives the full variable domain: EAGVAQSPRYKIIEKRQSVAFWCNPISGHATLYWYQQILGQGPKLLIQFQNNGVVDDSQLPKDRFSAERLKGVDSTLKIQPAKLEDSAVYLCASSFRDTQYFGPGTRLTVL.

The rearrangement uses TRBV3-1 (or the pseudogene TRBV3-2) and TRBJ2-3; 9 bases are a match to TRBD2. The germline gives CDR1 LGHDT, CDR2 YNNKEL (reference sequence). CDR3 size: 17 residues. V dropped 1 base and J dropped 1; count of bases not matched to a gene: 6. Here the CDR3 reads CASSQASGGIGTDTQYF. The CDR3 DNA follows: TGTGCCAGCAGCCAAGCCAGCGGGGGGATTGGCACAGATACGCAGTATTTT.

This clone was seen a handful of times. V gene TRBV7-3 combines with J gene TRBJ1-2; D is ambiguous. Germline lookup yields CDR1 SGHTA and CDR2 FQGTGA. This CDR3 has 17 residues. V dropped 5 bases and J dropped 4 bases, with 23 bases sitting between them. CDR3 loop: CASSPASLTVLGYGYTF. The CDR3 coding sequence is TGTGCCAGCAGCCCCGCTTCCCTTACAGTCCTGGGCTATGGCTACACCTTC.

The V and J genes are TRBV9 and TRBJ2-6, with a weak D call TRBD1 (5 bases). The CDR3 totals 17 residues. V gave up 2 bases and J gave up 1 base, with 13 bases separating them. CDR1 is SGDLS and CDR2 is YYNGEE in the germline V gene. The CDR3 here is CASSVSLGVSGANVLTF. The CDR3 DNA follows: TGTGCCAGCAGCGTTTCTTTAGGGGTATCTGGGGCCAACGTCCTGACTTTC.

This chain uses TRBV6-2 or TRBV6-3 with TRBJ2-3; D gene uncertain. Germline CDR1 reads MNHEY; CDR2 reads SVGEGT. CDR3 length: 13 residues. The V end lost 5 bases, the J end lost 3 bases, and 9 bases lay between the germline ends. The CDR3 nucleotides are TGTGCCAGCAGTCCGCGGAGAACAGATACGCAGTATTTT. Amino acid sequence: CASSPRRTDTQYF.

The chain uses TRBV2 and TRBJ2-1; the match to TRBD2 covers 10 bases. Germline CDR1 SNHLY, CDR2 FYNNEI. After removal of 6 bases from V and 1 base from J, the junction contained 3 bases not matched to a gene. This CDR3 is 15 amino acids long. CDR3 in amino acids: CASSVLAGSYNEQFF. The CDR3 DNA sequence: TGTGCCAGCAGCGTACTAGCGGGGTCCTACAATGAGCAGTTCTTC.

This chain links TRBV13 with TRBJ2-3; 8 nucleotides align to TRBD2. The CDR3 totals 14 residues. The V and J ends lost 5 bases and 8 bases, in that order; junction bases with no gene match: 9. From germline, CDR1 is PRHDT and CDR2 FYEKMQ (reference sequence). CDR3 region: CASSPAGALGTQYF. CDR3 DNA: TGTGCCAGCAGCCCAGCGGGGGCCCTCGGTACGCAGTATTTT.

V gene TRBV7-8 combines with J gene TRBJ1-2; possibly TRBD1 for D (5 bases). The CDR3 contains 13 residues. The V end lost 7 bases, the J end lost 8 bases, and 17 bases lay between the germline ends. CDR1 is SGHVS and CDR2 is FQNEAQ in the germline V gene. CDR3 in amino acids: CASTQPGLQGYTF. The CDR3, as DNA: TGTGCCAGCACTCAACCGGGACTACAGGGCTACACCTTC.

This chain connects TRBV7-3 to TRBJ2-1, with 7 nucleotides matching TRBD1. This CDR3 has 17 residues. V shed 5 bases and J 6 bases; nucleotides not matched to a gene: 16. Germline V gene data show CDR1 as SGHTA and CDR2 as FQGTGA. Written as DNA, the CDR3 is TGTGCCAGCAGCCATGTACCGGGACAGCCGACGTTCAATGAGCAGTTCTTC. The encoded protein is CASSHVPGQPTFNEQFF.

This rearrangement joins TRBV2 to TRBJ2-5; a weak D match, TRBD1 (6 bases). This CDR3 contains 15 residues. Per germline, CDR1 SNHLY and CDR2 FYNNEI. V lost 5 bases and J 4 bases, leaving 17 bases between the germline ends. CDR3 residues: CASSQDRYRGETQYF. The CDR3 nucleotides read TGTGCCAGCAGTCAGGACAGATACCGGGGAGAGACCCAGTACTTC.

In its sample, this clone was seen a few times. V usage is TRBV5-1 and J usage is TRBJ1-1, with TRBD1 matching 8 bases. The junction had 3 bases not matched to a gene; V was cut back by 8 bases and J by 0 bases. Germline values: CDR1 SGHRS, CDR2 YFSETQ. The CDR3 extends over 13 amino acids. The CDR3 DNA follows: TGCGCCAGTAAACAGGGGGTGAACACTGAAGCTTTCTTT. This translates into CASKQGVNTEAFF.

The table lists this clone with a few counts. Other nucleotide sequences from this sample produce the same CDR3. V is TRBV18 and J is TRBJ2-3; D unresolved. Germline V gene lookup returns CDR1 KGHSH and CDR2 LQKENI. V was pared by 2 bases and J by 6 bases, with 3 bases between. CDR3 length: 11 residues. The CDR3 reads CASSPSDTQYF. CDR3 bases: TGTGCCAGCTCACCAAGCGATACGCAGTATTTT.

This chain joins TRBV6-1 and TRBJ1-2; the match to TRBD1 covers 7 bases. Trimming cost V 3 bases and J 1 base; bases outside gene matches: 11. Germline CDR1 is MNHNS and CDR2 is SASEGT. The CDR3 extends over 17 amino acids. CDR3: CASSDPTGWTVNYGYTF. As DNA, the CDR3 is TGTGCCAGCAGTGATCCGACAGGGTGGACTGTTAACTATGGCTACACCTTC.

The J gene is TRBJ1-4, the V gene TRBV4-1; TRBD1 matches at 8 bases. Trimming cost V 3 bases and J 0 bases; bases outside gene matches: 6. The CDR3 is 17 amino acids. Germline V gene data show CDR1 as MGHRA and CDR2 as YSYEKL. CDR3 region: CASSQRQGRSTNEKLFF. Written as DNA, the CDR3 is TGCGCCAGCAGCCAGAGACAGGGGAGATCAACTAATGAAAAACTGTTTTTT.

V is TRBV3-1 (or the pseudogene TRBV3-2) and J is TRBJ1-1, with 7 bases matching TRBD1. The CDR3 has 15 amino acids. The germline CDR1 and CDR2 sequences are LGHDT and YNNKEL (reference sequence). The trim removed 4 bases at V and 1 base at J, leaving 6 bases unmatched. The CDR3 DNA follows: TGTGCCAGCAGCCCAAGGGGGCAGGGGAACACTGAAGCTTTCTTT. Translation gives CASSPRGQGNTEAFF.

The chain couples TRBV4-1 to TRBJ2-1; TRBD2 agrees at 13 bases. Trimming removed 1 base from V and 8 bases from J; junction bases left unmatched: 8. The CDR3 is made up of 17 amino acids. Germline CDR1 and CDR2: MGHRA and YSYEKL. For the CDR3, the DNA is TGCGCCAGCAGCCAAGGGCCCGGACTAGCGGGGGTACATGAGCAGTTCTTC. Translating it yields CASSQGPGLAGVHEQFF.

V gene TRBV9 combines with J gene TRBJ1-6, with D unclear. This CDR3 comprises 15 residues. Trimming pared 0 bases from V and 4 bases from J, leaving 8 bases between. The germline V gene has CDR1 SGDLS and CDR2 YYNGEE. The CDR3 DNA sequence: TGTGCCAGCAGCGTAGAACCCGGTTATAATTCACCCCTCCACTTT. Its translation: CASSVEPGYNSPLHF.

The rearrangement links TRBV6-5 to TRBJ1-3; D gene uncertain. V was trimmed by 4 bases and J by 0 bases, leaving 10 bases between them. The CDR3 runs 15 residues. Germline V gives CDR1 MNHEY, CDR2 SVGAGI. CDR3 loop: CASSSGSYSGNTIYF. In DNA, the CDR3 is TGTGCCAGCAGTTCCGGGTCTTACTCTGGAAACACCATATATTTT.

The chain combines TRBV27 with TRBJ1-1; D may be TRBD1 (5 bases). The V gene's germline CDR1 is MNHEY and CDR2 SMNVEV (reference sequence). Trimming removed 6 bases from V and 6 bases from J, with 17 bases in between. This CDR3 is 14 amino acids long. The CDR3 region has the DNA TGTGCCAGCAGGGTCGAAGCGGGGACCTCTGAAGCTTTCTTT. Translation: CASRVEAGTSEAFF.

J is TRBJ2-5 and V is TRBV10-3, with D perhaps matching TRBD1 (5 bases). The germline V gene has CDR1 ENHRY and CDR2 SYGVKD. Deletions cut 2 bases from V and 0 bases from J, with 16 bases between. This CDR3 is built from 17 residues. The CDR3 protein is CAISEGARAEYQETQYF. Written as DNA, the CDR3 is TGTGCCATCAGTGAGGGGGCTAGGGCCGAGTACCAAGAGACCCAGTACTTC.

This clone was seen only once. The rearrangement joins TRBV7-3 to TRBJ2-1; possible D gene TRBD2, 6 bases. Germline V CDR1 and CDR2: SGHTA, FQGTGA. V gave up 4 bases and J gave up 9 bases, with 10 bases separating them. The CDR3 has 12 amino acids. The CDR3 spells CASSSGETEQFF. Here the CDR3 DNA reads TGTGCCAGCAGCTCGGGGGAGACTGAGCAGTTCTTC.

This chain connects TRBV9 to TRBJ2-4, with D possibly being TRBD2 (7 bases). The CDR3 contains 17 residues. With 4 bases removed from V and 0 bases from J, the gap between germline ends came to 17 bases. Germline V gives CDR1 SGDLS, CDR2 YYNGEE. CDR3 amino acids: CASSPERGGPAKNIQYF. The CDR3 DNA follows: TGTGCCAGCAGCCCCGAGAGGGGGGGGCCAGCCAAAAACATTCAGTACTTC.

The V gene is TRBV9, the J gene TRBJ2-7; 7 positions agree with TRBD1. CDR1 is SGDLS and CDR2 is YYNGEE in the germline V gene. V lost 4 bases to trimming and J lost 4 bases; unmatched junction nucleotides: 8. The length of the CDR3 is 14 residues. The CDR3 loop is CASSFGTENYEQYF. CDR3 bases: TGTGCCAGCAGCTTCGGGACAGAGAATTACGAGCAGTACTTC.

This clone was counted a single time. This chain uses TRBV6-5 with TRBJ2-7; TRBD1 aligns across 8 bases. Germline V gene sequence: CDR1 MNHEY, CDR2 SVGAGI. V lost 4 bases, J lost 2 bases, and 4 bases stayed unmatched. The CDR3 length is 14 residues. As DNA, the CDR3 is TGTGCCAGCAGTTCCAGACAGGGGACCTACGAGCAGTACTTC. Translated, it gives CASSSRQGTYEQYF.

The chain carries TRBV10-3 and TRBJ1-2; D call uncertain. This CDR3 has 13 residues. The germline V gene has CDR1 ENHRY and CDR2 SYGVKD. V gave up 6 bases and J gave up 2 bases, with 10 bases separating them. CDR3 region: CAIRYPGNYGYTF. The CDR3 nucleotides are TGTGCCATCAGGTATCCGGGGAACTATGGCTACACCTTC.

The CDR3 sequence is CASRGSLSSGELFF. CDR3 bases: TGTGCCAGCCGGGGTTCTTTATCGTCTGGGGAGCTGTTTTTT. This sequence joins TRBV2 and TRBJ2-2, with TRBD2 as a possible D gene (5 bases). Germline assignment: CDR1 SNHLY and CDR2 FYNNEI. CDR3 length: 14 amino acids. Trimming pared 8 bases from V and 8 bases from J, leaving 18 bases between.

The V call is TRBV7-3, the J call TRBJ2-3; TRBD1 might be the D (6 bases). The CDR3 is made up of 14 amino acids. Per the germline V gene, CDR1 is SGHTA and CDR2 is FQGTGA. V was pared by 5 bases and J by 2 bases, with 11 bases between. The CDR3 loop is CASSDGQFTDTQYF. The CDR3 DNA reads TGTGCCAGCAGCGATGGACAGTTCACAGATACGCAGTATTTT. Filled out from reference TRBV7-3 and TRBJ2-3, the complete variable domain reads GAGVSQTPSNKVTEKGKYVELRCDPISGHTALYWYRQSLGQGPEFLIYFQGTGAADDSGLPNDRFFAVRPEGSVSTLKIQRTERGDSAVYLCASSDGQFTDTQYFGPGTRLTVL.

The chain has TRBV29-1 and TRBJ2-3, with D possibly TRBD1 on 5 matching bases. This CDR3 contains 13 residues. The V gene's germline CDR1 is SQVTM and CDR2 ANQGSEA. V gave up 2 bases and J gave up 5 bases, with 11 bases separating them. The CDR3 protein is CSVERGGGDTQYF. CDR3 DNA sequence: TGCAGCGTTGAAAGGGGCGGTGGAGATACGCAGTATTTT.